Presented here are 20 T cell receptor beta chains from one specimen sequenced in a study of cytomegalovirus exposure and HLA in healthy donors. PCR was performed using 60 Vbeta and 13 Jbeta primers. Profiled with immunoSEQ multiplex PCR; TCRdb holds only in-frame clones, not every one. The data hold about 180,000 clones, with around 77% observed a single time. Sequencing used PBMCs. The receptor source for this set is a young woman in good health and CMV-seronegative.

The V call is TRBV6-5, the J call TRBJ1-3; TRBD1 agrees at 8 bases. This CDR3 spans 16 amino acids. Trimming at V came to 2 bases and at J to 0 bases, leaving 3 bases not matched to a gene. CDR1 is MNHEY, CDR2 SVGAGI, per germline. The CDR3 loop reads CASSYRGTGSGNTIYF. CDR3 nucleotides: TGTGCCAGCAGTTACCGTGGGACAGGCTCTGGAAACACCATATATTTT.

This clone appeared a few times. V is TRBV6-7 and J is TRBJ1-5; possibly TRBD1 for D (5 bases). TRBV6-7 is an ORF for which the function is uncertain. The CDR3 totals 15 residues. Deletions cut 0 bases from V and 7 bases from J, with 13 bases between. CDR3 bases: TGTGCCAGCAGTTACTCTGGGGGGGGAAGACAGCCCCAGCATTTT. As protein: CASSYSGGGRQPQHF.

V usage is TRBV7-6 and J usage is TRBJ1-4; D unresolved. V lost 4 bases and J 6 bases, leaving 9 bases between the germline ends. Germline values: CDR1 SGHVS, CDR2 FNYEAQ. The CDR3 is 13 amino acids. The CDR3 coding sequence is TGTGCCAGCAGCTCCCGGGGAGATGAAAAACTGTTTTTT. As protein: CASSSRGDEKLFF.

This rearrangement joins TRBV6-7 to TRBJ1-5; possibly TRBD1 for D (6 bases). TRBV6-7 qualifies as an ORF whose function is uncertain. The CDR3 is made up of 13 amino acids. V was pared by 9 bases and J by 4 bases, with 13 bases between. DNA of the CDR3: TGTGCCAGGGACCCAGGGGATAATCAGCCCCAGCATTTT. Translating it yields CARDPGDNQPQHF.

This chain connects TRBV5-1 to TRBJ2-3, with 12 bases aligning to TRBD2. V gave up 2 bases and J gave up 0 bases; unmatched junction bases: 7. Per the germline V gene, CDR1 is SGHRS and CDR2 is YFSETQ. CDR3 length equals 18 residues. For the CDR3, the DNA is TGCGCCAGCAGCTTATGGACTAGCGGGGAGAGTAGCACAGATACGCAGTATTTT. Translating gives CASSLWTSGESSTDTQYF.

In this sample, this clone turned up once. One junction end disagrees with the germline gene, perhaps due to a read error. This chain connects TRBV2 to TRBJ2-1; perhaps TRBD2 as D (7 bases). There are 15 residues in the CDR3. CDR1 SNHLY and CDR2 FYNNEI come from the germline V gene. CDR3 nucleotides: TGTGCCAGCAGCGAAGTGGTGGGAGGGGGGGGTGAGCAGTTCTTC. It codes for CASSEVVGGGGEQFF.

The chain carries TRBV18 and TRBJ2-7, with D perhaps matching TRBD1 (6 bases). The CDR3 contains 15 residues. Germline V gene sequence: CDR1 KGHSH, CDR2 LQKENI. The V end was cut by 6 bases, the J end by 3 bases, with 18 bases between. The CDR3: CASSQDRVTYYEQYF. The CDR3 region has the DNA TGTGCCAGCTCTCAGGACAGAGTCACCTACTACGAGCAGTACTTC.

V gene TRBV4-3 combines with J gene TRBJ2-1; 12 bases match TRBD1. Germline loops: CDR1 LGHNA, CDR2 YSLEER. The CDR3 consists of 15 residues. Trimming cost V 4 bases and J 6 bases; bases outside gene matches: 4. The CDR3 is CASSLGQGAPNEQFF. The CDR3 DNA is TGCGCCAGCAGCCTGGGACAGGGGGCCCCCAATGAGCAGTTCTTC.

The genes are TRBV5-1 and TRBJ1-4, with 11 bases aligning to TRBD1. Germline V gene data show CDR1 as SGHRS and CDR2 as YFSETQ. The CDR3 is made up of 15 amino acids. The ends lost 1 base at V and 8 bases at J; junction bases unmatched: 4. The DNA of the CDR3 is TGCGCCAGCAGCTTGTTCGGGACAGGGGGGGAAAAACTGTTTTTT. This sequence encodes CASSLFGTGGEKLFF.

The V call is TRBV25-1, the J call TRBJ1-2; TRBD1 might be the D (5 bases). Trimming removed 0 bases at V and 1 base at J, with 12 bases between. The CDR3 has 16 residues. Germline V lookup: CDR1 MGHDK, CDR2 SYGVNS. The CDR3 loop is CASSEYNLGVNYGYTF. The CDR3, as DNA: TGTGCCAGCAGTGAATATAATCTAGGGGTTAACTATGGCTACACCTTC.

The V and J genes are TRBV19 and TRBJ2-1; D possibly corresponds to TRBD1 (6 bases). The V gene's germline CDR1 is LNHDA and CDR2 SQIVND (reference sequence). The CDR3 is made up of 15 amino acids. V lost 5 bases and J lost 6, with 17 bases in between. CDR3 DNA: TGTGCCAGTAGTCAGGGGCCTAGGGGCCTCAATGAGCAGTTCTTC. Its protein product is CASSQGPRGLNEQFF. The entire variable domain, with the rest obtained from reference TRBV19 and TRBJ2-1, is as follows: DGGITQSPKYLFRKEGQNVTLSCEQNLNHDAMYWYRQDPGQGLRLIYYSQIVNDFQKGDIAEGYSVSREKKESFPLTVTSAQKNPTAFYLCASSQGPRGLNEQFFGPGTRLTVL.

The chain has TRBV5-6 and TRBJ1-1; TRBD1 matches 8 bases. The CDR3 runs to 15 residues. Germline V gene lookup returns CDR1 SGHDT and CDR2 YYEEEE. J gave up 1 base and V 3 bases, and 5 bases lay outside the gene matches. CDR3: CASSSAGGGNTEAFF. The CDR3, as DNA: TGTGCCAGCAGCTCAGCAGGGGGCGGGAACACTGAAGCTTTCTTT.

This chain uses TRBV6-5 with TRBJ2-7; 7 bases match TRBD2. This CDR3 has 12 amino acids. Per the germline V gene, CDR1 is MNHEY and CDR2 is SVGAGI. Trimming took 2 bases from V and 5 from J; bases not matched to a gene: 0. CDR3 sequence: CASSYSGDEQYF. In DNA form, the CDR3 reads TGTGCCAGCAGTTACAGCGGGGACGAGCAGTACTTC.

This clone has just a few counts. The rearrangement links TRBV5-1 to TRBJ2-7; 8 bases agree with TRBD2. The CDR3 consists of 14 residues. The V gene's germline CDR1 is SGHRS and CDR2 YFSETQ. J gave up 6 bases and V 1 base, and 6 bases lay outside the gene matches. The CDR3 DNA reads TGCGCCAGCAGCTTGTCCGGGGGGGCTTTCGAGCAGTACTTC. Translated, it gives CASSLSGGAFEQYF.

V is TRBV18 and J is TRBJ1-3; TRBD1 might be the D (6 bases). V was shortened by 5 bases and J by 2 bases, with 7 bases between the two germline ends. The CDR3 length is 13 residues. Germline CDR1 is KGHSH and CDR2 is LQKENI. Here the CDR3 reads CASSAGAGNTIYF. The CDR3 DNA reads TGTGCCAGCTCAGCAGGGGCTGGAAACACCATATATTTT.

The chain joins TRBV7-6 to TRBJ1-3; D gene uncertain. Germline values: CDR1 SGHVS, CDR2 FNYEAQ. This CDR3 is 16 amino acids long. Trimming took 6 bases from V and 0 from J, leaving 15 bases between them. Written as DNA, the CDR3 is TGTGCCAGCAGTCCCAACGACGGACTCTCTGGAAACACCATATATTTT. Amino acids: CASSPNDGLSGNTIYF.

The rearrangement links TRBV30 to TRBJ1-2; 8 nucleotides line up with TRBD1. Germline loops: CDR1 GTSNPN, CDR2 SVGIG (reference sequence). The J segment lost 7 bases and the V segment lost 3 bases, leaving 10 bases of the junction unmatched. The CDR3 consists of 14 residues. The CDR3 sequence is CAWRGTGGGGGYTF. CDR3 nucleotides: TGTGCCTGGAGGGGCACAGGGGGAGGCGGTGGCTACACCTTC.

CDR3 in DNA: TGTGCCAGCAGTATATACTCGGGACAGGCCAAAAATCAGCCCCAGCATTTT. This codes for CASSIYSGQAKNQPQHF. This chain uses TRBV27 with TRBJ1-5; 8 bases match TRBD1. This CDR3 has 17 residues. Germline trimming cut 5 bases from V and 4 bases from J; bases unmatched to any gene: 13. The germline V gene has CDR1 MNHEY and CDR2 SMNVEV (reference sequence).

The V call is TRBV29-1, the J call TRBJ2-3; a possible D gene is TRBD2 (5 bases). This CDR3 comprises 16 residues. The germline gives CDR1 SQVTM, CDR2 ANQGSEA. V was shortened by 0 bases and J by 0 bases, with 13 bases between the two germline ends. The CDR3 region has the DNA TGCAGCGTTGAAGACGCGAGGGCACTTAGCACAGATACGCAGTATTTT. Protein: CSVEDARALSTDTQYF.

The chain couples TRBV6-4 to TRBJ2-7; a weak D match, TRBD1 (5 bases). The CDR3 has 15 residues. Germline values: CDR1 MRHNA, CDR2 SNTAGT. V dropped 5 bases and J dropped 3 bases, with 17 bases sitting between them. CDR3 protein: CASSTLIGASYEQYF. CDR3 DNA sequence: TGTGCCAGCAGTACCCTGATTGGGGCTAGCTACGAGCAGTACTTC.